This record covers a single T cell receptor (beta chain). The antigen is undetermined. This specimen comes from a study of radiation and T cells in renal cell carcinoma. V was shortened by 3 bases and J by 2 bases, with 5 bases between the two germline ends. CDR3 length: 12 amino acids. Germline V gives CDR1 SGHNT, CDR2 YYREEE (reference sequence). Time point in this sample: blood 4 weeks post-SBRT, at nephrectomy. Sample treatment: 15 Gy SBRT to primary tumor, nephrectomy 4 weeks later. Nephrectomy followed 15 Gy stereotactic body radiation by 4 weeks. General study points: Top tumor clonotypes rose in blood 2 weeks post-radiation, then contracted. No pretreatment tumor biopsies were available for baseline clonotypes.

Using immunoSEQ multiplex PCR, the repertoire was profiled, and TCRdb retains in-frame clones only, with some absent. Of 75,000 to 95,000 clones in the sample, 85% were seen once. The V gene is TRBV5-4, the J gene TRBJ1-1; D remains ambiguous. This TCR derives from a man aged 50 to 59 with renal cell carcinoma. Sequenced here: blood, sampled from a patient whose treatment included radiotherapy and nephrectomy. The CDR3, as DNA: TGTGCCAGCAGCTGGGGAAACACTGAAGCTTTCTTT. Protein product: CASSWGNTEAFF.